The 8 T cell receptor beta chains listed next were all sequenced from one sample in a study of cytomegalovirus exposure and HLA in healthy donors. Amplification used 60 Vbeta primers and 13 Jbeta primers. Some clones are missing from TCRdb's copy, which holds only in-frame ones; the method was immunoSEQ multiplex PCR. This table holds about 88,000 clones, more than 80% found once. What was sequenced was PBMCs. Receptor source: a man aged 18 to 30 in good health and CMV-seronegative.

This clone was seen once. CDR3 residues: CSVGFASTGGYEQYF. The CDR3 nucleotides read TGCAGCGTTGGTTTTGCCAGTACCGGGGGCTACGAGCAGTACTTC. The chain carries TRBV29-1 and TRBJ2-7, with a weak D call TRBD2 (6 bases). The V end was cut by 4 bases, the J end by 3 bases, with 19 bases between. CDR1 and CDR2 (germline): SQVTM, ANQGSEA. This CDR3 is 15 amino acids long.

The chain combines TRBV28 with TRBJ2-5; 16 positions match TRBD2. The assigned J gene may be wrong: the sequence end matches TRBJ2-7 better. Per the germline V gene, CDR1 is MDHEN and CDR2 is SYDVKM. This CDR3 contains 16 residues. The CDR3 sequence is CASSRPGTSGRDEQYF. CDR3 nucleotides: TGTGCCAGCAGTCGTCCCGGGACTAGCGGGAGGGACGAGCAGTACTTC.

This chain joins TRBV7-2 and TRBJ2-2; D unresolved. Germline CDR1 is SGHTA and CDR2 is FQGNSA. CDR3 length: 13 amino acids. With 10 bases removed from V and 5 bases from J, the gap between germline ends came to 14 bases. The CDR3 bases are TGTGCCACCGCCCGCCTCGGGACCGGGGAGCTGTTTTTT. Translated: CATARLGTGELFF.

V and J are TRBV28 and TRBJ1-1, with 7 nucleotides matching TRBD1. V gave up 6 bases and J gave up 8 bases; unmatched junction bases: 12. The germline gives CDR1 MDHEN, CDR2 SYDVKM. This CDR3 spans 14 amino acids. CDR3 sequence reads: CASRNSGTAAEAFF. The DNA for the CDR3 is TGTGCCAGCAGAAACTCCGGGACAGCCGCAGAAGCTTTCTTT. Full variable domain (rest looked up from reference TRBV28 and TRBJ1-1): DVKVTQSSRYLVKRTGEKVFLECVQDMDHENMFWYRQDPGLGLRLIYFSYDVKMKEKGDIPEGYSVSREKKERFSLILESASTNQTSMYLCASRNSGTAAEAFFGQGTRLTVV.

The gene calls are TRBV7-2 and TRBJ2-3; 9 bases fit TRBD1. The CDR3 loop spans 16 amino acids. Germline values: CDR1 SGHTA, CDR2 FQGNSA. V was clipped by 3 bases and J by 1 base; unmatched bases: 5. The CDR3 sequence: CASSLYRDRGTDTQYF. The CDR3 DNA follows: TGTGCCAGCAGCTTGTACCGGGACAGGGGCACAGATACGCAGTATTTT.

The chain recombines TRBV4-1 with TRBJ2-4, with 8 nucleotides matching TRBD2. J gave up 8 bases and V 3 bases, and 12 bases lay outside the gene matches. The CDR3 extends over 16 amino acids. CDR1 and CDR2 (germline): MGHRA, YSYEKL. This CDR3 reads CASSQVGGGPGYIQYF. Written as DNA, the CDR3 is TGCGCCAGCAGCCAGGTCGGGGGGGGCCCCGGTTACATTCAGTACTTC.

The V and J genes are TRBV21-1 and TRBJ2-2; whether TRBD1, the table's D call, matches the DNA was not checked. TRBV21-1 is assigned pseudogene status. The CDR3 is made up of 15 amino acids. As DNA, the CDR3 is TGTGCCAGCAGCCTAAGACAGGGTGGATCCGGGGAGCTGTTTTTT. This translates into CASSLRQGGSGELFF.

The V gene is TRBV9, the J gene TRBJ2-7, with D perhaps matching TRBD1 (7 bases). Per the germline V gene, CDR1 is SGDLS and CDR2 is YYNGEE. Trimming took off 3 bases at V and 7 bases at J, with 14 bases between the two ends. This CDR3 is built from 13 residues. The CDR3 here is CASSGDPGGEQYF. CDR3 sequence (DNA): TGTGCCAGCAGCGGGGACCCAGGGGGGGAGCAGTACTTC.